One and the same sample provided the 6 T cell receptor beta chains below, sequenced in a study of shared clonotypes between healthy human individuals. Libraries were prepared by immunoSEQ multiplex PCR; TCRdb keeps only in-frame clonotypes and omits some of them. The table includes roughly 2.5 million clones, approximately 94% detected once. Sequences were obtained from naive CD4+ T cells sorted from blood. Documented subset: CD45RA+ positively selected. These receptors were collected from a man between 18 and 29 years old in good health.

The chain combines TRBV18 with TRBJ1-5; D is possibly TRBD1 (6 bases). CDR3 size: 18 residues. Germline CDR1 is KGHSH and CDR2 is LQKENI. V lost 3 bases, J lost 2 bases, and 20 bases lay in between. The CDR3 DNA is TGTGCCAGCTCACCGTTTGAAGCAGGGGATAGTGGCAATCAGCCCCAGCATTTT. It specifies CASSPFEAGDSGNQPQHF.

The sample holds one count of this clone. The J gene is TRBJ2-7, the V gene TRBV6-1; 9 bases are shared with TRBD2. This CDR3 is built from 15 residues. Germline loops: CDR1 MNHNS, CDR2 SASEGT. V shed 3 bases, J shed 2 bases, and the junction held 5 bases outside the gene matches. CDR3 protein: CASSDRSSGTYEQYF. The CDR3, as DNA: TGTGCCAGCAGTGATCGTTCTAGCGGGACCTACGAGCAGTACTTC.

This clone was seen a single time. The J gene is TRBJ2-1, the V gene TRBV30; 9 positions agree with TRBD2. J lost 10 bases, V lost 3 bases, and 7 bases had no gene match. CDR1 GTSNPN and CDR2 SVGIG come from the germline V gene (reference sequence). The CDR3 spans 13 residues. The CDR3 reads CAWRSTSGGEQFF. The CDR3 nucleotides are TGTGCCTGGAGGTCTACCAGCGGGGGGGAGCAGTTCTTC. The entire variable domain, with the rest obtained from reference TRBV30 and TRBJ2-1, is as follows: SQTIHQWPATLVQPVGSPLSLECTVEGTSNPNLYWYRQAAGRGLQLLFYSVGIGQISSEVPQNLSASRPQDRQFILSSKKLLLSDSGFYLCAWRSTSGGEQFFGPGTRLTVL.

The chain recombines TRBV18 with TRBJ1-3; TRBD1 matches 11 bases. This CDR3 contains 16 residues. Looked up from germline, CDR1 is KGHSH and CDR2 is LQKENI. The ends lost 8 bases at V and 0 bases at J; junction bases unmatched: 6. CDR3 bases: TGTGCCAGCCGTTGGACAGGGGGCTCCTCTGGAAACACCATATATTTT. Its protein is CASRWTGGSSGNTIYF.

This chain uses TRBV28 with TRBJ2-2, with D hard to call. The CDR3 totals 13 residues. The germline V and J ends were trimmed by 8 bases and 1 base, with 8 bases remaining between them. Germline V gene lookup returns CDR1 MDHEN and CDR2 SYDVKM. Here the CDR3 DNA reads TGTGCCAGCGGAAGGAGGAACACCGGGGAGCTGTTTTTT. It translates to CASGRRNTGELFF.

The rearrangement joins TRBV6-1 to TRBJ2-7; a weak D match, TRBD1 (5 bases). The germline CDR1 and CDR2 sequences are MNHNS and SASEGT. V was clipped by 2 bases and J by 3 bases, with 17 bases between them. The CDR3 length is 16 residues. The CDR3 DNA reads as TGTGCCAGCAGTGAAAGGGGCCGAGGAGATCTCTACGAGCAGTACTTC. This codes for CASSERGRGDLYEQYF.